This paragraph covers one TCR beta chain sequence. The antigen remains unidentified. Germline CDR1 SGHDN, CDR2 FVKESK. The CDR3 totals 14 residues. V shed 3 bases and J shed 10 bases, with 18 bases lying between them. The data originate from a study of T cell responses to AZD1222 COVID-19 vaccine. TCRdb's table, derived via immunoSEQ multiplex PCR, lists solely in-frame clones and lacks some. The sample yields more than 120,000 clones, roughly 87% seen once. Study-level findings and limits: Sampled repertoires all dated from after the peak T cell response. Only a handful of AZD1222 recipients tested seropositive at baseline. Reportedly, nearly half of unique spike TCRs recognized epitopes outside B.1.351/B.1.1.7 mutations. The donors showed a predominance of white British ancestry and of females, with possible underestimation of clonal diversity.

The chain combines TRBV14 with TRBJ1-1; unclear D gene. The receptor was derived from an adult who received the MenACWY meningococcal vaccine as a control. The sample was peripheral blood, taken 28 days after the second dose of the MenACWY control vaccine. This CDR3 is CASSHGNVPPGAFF. CDR3 DNA sequence: TGTGCCAGCAGCCATGGAAACGTCCCCCCAGGAGCTTTCTTT.